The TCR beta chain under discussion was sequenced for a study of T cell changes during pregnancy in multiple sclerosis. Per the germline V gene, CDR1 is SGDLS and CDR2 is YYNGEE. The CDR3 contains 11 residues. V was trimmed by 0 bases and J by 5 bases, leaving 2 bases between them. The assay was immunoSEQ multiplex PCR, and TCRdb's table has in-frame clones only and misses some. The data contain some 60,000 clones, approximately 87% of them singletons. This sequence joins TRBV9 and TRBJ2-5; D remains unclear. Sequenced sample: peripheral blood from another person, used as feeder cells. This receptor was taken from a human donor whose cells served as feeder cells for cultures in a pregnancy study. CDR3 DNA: TGTGCCAGCAGCGTAGATGAGACCCAGTACTTC. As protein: CASSVDETQYF.